This T cell receptor beta chain appears in the sequencing data of a study of blood T cell repertoires in COVID-19. Sequencing used immunoSEQ multiplex PCR; TCRdb keeps in-frame clones, though not all of them. Of about 110,000 clones listed, over 60% were seen once; the top ten hold roughly 17%. J lost 1 base, V lost 4 bases, and 5 bases had no gene match. Germline assignment: CDR1 LGHNA and CDR2 YNFKEQ. There are 16 residues in the CDR3. Sample: peripheral blood. This chain uses TRBV4-2 with TRBJ2-7; TRBD2 agrees at 12 bases. The receptor was derived from a woman of 80 years or more with active or convalescent COVID-19. CDR3 sequence (DNA): TGTGCCAGCAGCCCAAGGACTAGCGGGACGTCCTACGAGCAGTACTTC. Its translation is CASSPRTSGTSYEQYF.